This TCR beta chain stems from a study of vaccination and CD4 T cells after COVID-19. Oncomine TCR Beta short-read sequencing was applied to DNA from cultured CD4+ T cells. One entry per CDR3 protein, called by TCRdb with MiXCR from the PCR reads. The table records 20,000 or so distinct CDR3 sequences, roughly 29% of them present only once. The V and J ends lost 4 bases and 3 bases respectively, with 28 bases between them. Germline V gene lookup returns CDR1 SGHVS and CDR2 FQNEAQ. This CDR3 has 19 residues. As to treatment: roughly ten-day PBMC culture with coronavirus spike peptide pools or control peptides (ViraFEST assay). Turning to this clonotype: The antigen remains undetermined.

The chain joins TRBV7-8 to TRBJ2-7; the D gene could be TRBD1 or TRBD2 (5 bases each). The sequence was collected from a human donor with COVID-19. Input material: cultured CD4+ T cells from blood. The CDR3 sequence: CASSYSTLRDPWNLYEQYF. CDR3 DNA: TGTGCCAGCAGCTACTCTACCCTCCGGGACCCCTGGAACCTCTACGAGCAGTACTTC.